This TCR beta chain was obtained from a study of tissue T cells after allogeneic stem cell transplantation. Assay: immunoSEQ multiplex PCR; the TCRdb copy retains only in-frame clones and omits some. The sample lists about 28,000 clones, 85% to 90% occurring once. CDR1 SGHTA and CDR2 FQGNSA come from the germline V gene. The CDR3 extends over 14 amino acids. The V and J ends lost 5 bases and 5 bases, in that order; junction bases with no gene match: 9. This specimen consisted of blood, obtained before transplantation. The clonotype was recovered from a woman aged 18-55 years who later had graft-versus-host disease after an allogeneic stem cell transplant. V usage is TRBV7-2 and J usage is TRBJ2-7, with 7 bases that match TRBD2. CDR3 DNA: TGTGCCAGCAGCACGACCGGGACTACCAACGAGCAGTACTTC. This sequence encodes CASSTTGTTNEQYF.